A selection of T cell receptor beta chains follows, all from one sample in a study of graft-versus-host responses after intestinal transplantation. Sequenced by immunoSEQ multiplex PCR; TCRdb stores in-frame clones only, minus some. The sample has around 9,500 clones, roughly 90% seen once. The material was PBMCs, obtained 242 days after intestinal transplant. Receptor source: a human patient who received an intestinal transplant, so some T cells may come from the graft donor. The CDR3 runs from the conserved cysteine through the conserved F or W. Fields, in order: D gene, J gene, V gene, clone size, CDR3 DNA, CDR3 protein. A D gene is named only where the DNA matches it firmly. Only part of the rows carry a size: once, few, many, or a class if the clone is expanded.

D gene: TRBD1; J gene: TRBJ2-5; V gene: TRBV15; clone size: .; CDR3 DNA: TGTGCCACCAGCACGGGGACAGGGGCCGGGGAGACCCAGTACTTC; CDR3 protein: CATSTGTGAGETQYF
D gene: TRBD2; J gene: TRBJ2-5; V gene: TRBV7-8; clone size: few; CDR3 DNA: TGTGCCAGCAGCTTAGCACTAGCGCCTAACCAAGAGACCCAGTACTTC; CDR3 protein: CASSLALAPNQETQYF
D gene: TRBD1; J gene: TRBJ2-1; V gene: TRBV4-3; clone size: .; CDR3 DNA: TGCGCCAGCAGCAAGGAGGACAGGGCTGGTGAGCAGTTCTTC; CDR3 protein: CASSKEDRAGEQFF
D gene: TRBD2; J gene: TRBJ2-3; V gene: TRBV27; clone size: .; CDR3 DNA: TGTGCCAGCAGTTCCCCCCCTAGCGGACCCACAGATACGCAGTATTTT; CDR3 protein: CASSSPPSGPTDTQYF
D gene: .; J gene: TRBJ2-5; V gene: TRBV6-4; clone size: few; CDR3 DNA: TGTGCCACTTCAGCGCCCCAAGAGACCCAGTACTTC; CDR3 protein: CATSAPQETQYF
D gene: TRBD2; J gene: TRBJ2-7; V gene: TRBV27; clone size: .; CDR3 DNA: TGTGCCAGCAAGGGACTAGTTGGGTACGAGCAGTACTTC; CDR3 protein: CASKGLVGYEQYF
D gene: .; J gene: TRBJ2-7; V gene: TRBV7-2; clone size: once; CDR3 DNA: TGTGCCAGCAGCTTATTCGGGTACGAGCAGTACTTC; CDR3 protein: CASSLFGYEQYF
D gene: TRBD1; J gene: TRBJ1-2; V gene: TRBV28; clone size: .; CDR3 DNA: TGTGCCAGCAGGGACAGGAAGATCTATGGCTACACCTTC; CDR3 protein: CASRDRKIYGYTF
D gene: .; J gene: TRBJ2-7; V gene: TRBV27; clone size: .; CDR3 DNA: TGTGCCAGCGGAATAGGGGTCTGGCAGTACTTC; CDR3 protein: CASGIGVWQYF
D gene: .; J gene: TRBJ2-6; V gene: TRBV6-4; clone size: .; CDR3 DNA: TGTGCCAGCAGTGACTCTGCTCCCTCTGGGGCCAACGTCCTGACTTTC; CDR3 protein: CASSDSAPSGANVLTF
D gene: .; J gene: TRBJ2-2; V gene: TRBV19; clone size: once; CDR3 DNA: TGTGCCAGTAGTATTATCTTGGGAATTTGGACCGGGGAGCTGTTTTTT; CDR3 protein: CASSIILGIWTGELFF
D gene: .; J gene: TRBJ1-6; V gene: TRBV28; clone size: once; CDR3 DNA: TGTGCCAGCAGTTTCCGACGGGAGAATTCACCCCTCCACTTT; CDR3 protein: CASSFRRENSPLHF
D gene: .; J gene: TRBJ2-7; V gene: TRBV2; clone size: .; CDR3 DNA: TGTGCCAGCAGTCCGACTGCTAACGAGCAGTACTTC; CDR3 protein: CASSPTANEQYF
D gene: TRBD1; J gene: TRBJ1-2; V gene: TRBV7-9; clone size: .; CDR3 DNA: TGTGCCAGCAGCACCGGGACAGGAAAGAATGGCTACACCTTC; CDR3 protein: CASSTGTGKNGYTF
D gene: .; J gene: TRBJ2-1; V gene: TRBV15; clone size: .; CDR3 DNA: TGTGCCACCAGCAGGGGTCTTGGAAATGAGCAGTTCTTC; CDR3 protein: CATSRGLGNEQFF
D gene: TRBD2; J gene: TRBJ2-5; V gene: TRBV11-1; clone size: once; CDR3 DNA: TGTGCCAGCAGCTCGACTAGCGGGGCACAAGAGACCCAGTACTTC; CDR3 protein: CASSSTSGAQETQYF
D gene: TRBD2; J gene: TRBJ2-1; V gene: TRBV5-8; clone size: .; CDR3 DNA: TGTGCCAGCAGCTTATCCCCTAGCGGCCCAGGCGGGCAGTTCTTC; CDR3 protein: CASSLSPSGPGGQFF
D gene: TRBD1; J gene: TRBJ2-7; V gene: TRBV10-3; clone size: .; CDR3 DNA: TGTGCCATAAAGCCGGACAGGGGGGGCTACGAGCAGTACTTC; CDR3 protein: CAIKPDRGGYEQYF
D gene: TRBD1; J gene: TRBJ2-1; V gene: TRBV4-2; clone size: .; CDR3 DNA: TGTGCCAGCAGCCAAGAGGGACAGGGGTCCATTACCTACAATGAGCAGTTCTTC; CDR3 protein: CASSQEGQGSITYNEQFF
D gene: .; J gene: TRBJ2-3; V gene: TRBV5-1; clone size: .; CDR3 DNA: TGCGCCAGCAGCTCCGGGACAAGCACAGATACGCAGTATTTT; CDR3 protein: CASSSGTSTDTQYF
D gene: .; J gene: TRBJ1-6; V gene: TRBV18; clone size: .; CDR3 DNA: TGTGCCAGCTCGAACCTCGACAGCCCCCTTATTTCACCCCTCCACTTT; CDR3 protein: CASSNLDSPLISPLHF
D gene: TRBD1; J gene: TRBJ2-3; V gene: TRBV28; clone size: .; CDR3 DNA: TGTGCCAGCAGTTTATGGACAGGGGAGAGTGGAAAACCATCAACAGATACGCAGTATTTT; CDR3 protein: CASSLWTGESGKPSTDTQYF
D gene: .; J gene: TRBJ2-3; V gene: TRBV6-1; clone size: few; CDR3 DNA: TGTGCCAGCACGGGCCGGGAAGCAGATACGCAGTATTTT; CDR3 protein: CASTGREADTQYF
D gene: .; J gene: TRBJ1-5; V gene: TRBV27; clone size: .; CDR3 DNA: TGTGCCAGCAGTTTCGACATCCCCCAGCATTTT; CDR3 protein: CASSFDIPQHF
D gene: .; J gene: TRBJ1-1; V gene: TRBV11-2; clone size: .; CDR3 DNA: TGTGCCAGCAGCTTAGAGAGGTACACTGAAGCTTTCTTT; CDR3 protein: CASSLERYTEAFF
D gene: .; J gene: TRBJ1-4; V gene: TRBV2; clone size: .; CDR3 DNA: TGTGCCAGCACCCTCATACAGGGATCAACTAATGAAAAACTGTTTTTT; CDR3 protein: CASTLIQGSTNEKLFF
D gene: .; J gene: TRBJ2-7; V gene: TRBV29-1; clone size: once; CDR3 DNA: TGCAGCGTGAGCAGGGGCCTCTCCTACGAGCAGTACTTC; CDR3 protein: CSVSRGLSYEQYF
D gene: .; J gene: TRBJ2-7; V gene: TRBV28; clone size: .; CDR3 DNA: TGTGCCAGCAGTTTCATATTCCCAGGCAGGGCCGACGAGCAGTACTTC; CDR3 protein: CASSFIFPGRADEQYF
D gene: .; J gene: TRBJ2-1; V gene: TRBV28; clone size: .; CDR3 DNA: TGTGCCAGCAGTTTGACCGCAGGCCTCTCCTACAATGAGCAGTTCTTC; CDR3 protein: CASSLTAGLSYNEQFF
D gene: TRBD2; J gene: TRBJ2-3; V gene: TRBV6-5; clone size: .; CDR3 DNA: TGTGCCAGCAGTTACCTGACTAGCGGGAGGGAGGATACGCAGTATTTT; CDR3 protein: CASSYLTSGREDTQYF
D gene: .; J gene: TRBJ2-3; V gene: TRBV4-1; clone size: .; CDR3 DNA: TGCGCCAGCAGCCAAGAGGTTAGGGATACGCAGTATTTT; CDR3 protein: CASSQEVRDTQYF
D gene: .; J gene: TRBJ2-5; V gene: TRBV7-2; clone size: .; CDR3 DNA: TGTGCCAGCAGCTTCCAGCGGGTCCAAGAGACCCAGTACTTC; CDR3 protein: CASSFQRVQETQYF
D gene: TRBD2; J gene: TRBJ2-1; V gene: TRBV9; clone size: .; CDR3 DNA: TGTGCCAGCACCGATAACCCCCTAGCGGGAGGGAGCGAGCAGTTCTTC; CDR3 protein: CASTDNPLAGGSEQFF
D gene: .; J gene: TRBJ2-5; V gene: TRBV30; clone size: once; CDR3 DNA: TGTGCCTGGAGCTGGGCGGAGACCCAGTACTTC; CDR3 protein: CAWSWAETQYF
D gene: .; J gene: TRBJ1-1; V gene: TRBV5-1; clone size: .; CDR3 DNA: TGCGCCAGCAGCTCCCAGACAGGGAACACTGAAGCTTTCTTT; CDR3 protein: CASSSQTGNTEAFF
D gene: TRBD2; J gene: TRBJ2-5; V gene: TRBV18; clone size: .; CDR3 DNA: TGTGCCAGCTCACCTAAGACTAGCGCTCAAGAGACCCAGTACTTC; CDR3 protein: CASSPKTSAQETQYF
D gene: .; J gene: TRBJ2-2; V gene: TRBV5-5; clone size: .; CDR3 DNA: TGTGCCAGCAGCGCGCCGGGGCCCCGCCCCGGGGAGCTGTTTTTT; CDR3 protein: CASSAPGPRPGELFF
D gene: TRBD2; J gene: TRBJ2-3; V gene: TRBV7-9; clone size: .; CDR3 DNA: TGTGCCAGCAGCGTGGGGACTAGCGGGTCCACAGATACGCAGTATTTT; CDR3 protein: CASSVGTSGSTDTQYF
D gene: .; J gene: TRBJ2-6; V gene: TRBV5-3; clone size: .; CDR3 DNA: TGTGCCAGAAGCTTTGGAGTCGGGGAACCCTCTGGGGCCAACGTCCTGACTTTC; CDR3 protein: CARSFGVGEPSGANVLTF
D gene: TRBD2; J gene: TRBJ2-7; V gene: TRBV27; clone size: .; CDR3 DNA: TGTGCCAGCAGTTTATACTCCGCGACTAGCGGAGCCTACGAGCAGTACTTC; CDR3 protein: CASSLYSATSGAYEQYF
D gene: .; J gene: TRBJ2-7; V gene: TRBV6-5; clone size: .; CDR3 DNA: TGTGCCAGCAGTTACTCGAGCAGGGCCTACGAGCAGTACTTC; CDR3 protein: CASSYSSRAYEQYF
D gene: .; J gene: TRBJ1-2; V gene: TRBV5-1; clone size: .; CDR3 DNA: TGCGCCAGCAGCTTGGGTGTCGACAGTTCACGCTATGGCTACACCTTC; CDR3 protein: CASSLGVDSSRYGYTF
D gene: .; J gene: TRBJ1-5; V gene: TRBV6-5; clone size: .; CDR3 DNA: TGTGCCAGCAGCCCCCCCGGGGTCAATCAGCCCCAGCATTTT; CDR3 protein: CASSPPGVNQPQHF
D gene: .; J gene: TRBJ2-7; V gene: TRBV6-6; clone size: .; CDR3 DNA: TGTGCCAGCAGTTACCCAGGGTCTGGGGACGAGCAGTACTTC; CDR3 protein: CASSYPGSGDEQYF
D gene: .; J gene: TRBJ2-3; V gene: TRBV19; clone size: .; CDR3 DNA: TGTGCCAGTAGTAAGGCTAGCGGCACAGATACGCAGTATTTT; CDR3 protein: CASSKASGTDTQYF
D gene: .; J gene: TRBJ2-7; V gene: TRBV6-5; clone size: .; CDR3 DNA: TGTGCCAGCAGTTACGGGGACACCTCCTACGAGCAGTACTTC; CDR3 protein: CASSYGDTSYEQYF
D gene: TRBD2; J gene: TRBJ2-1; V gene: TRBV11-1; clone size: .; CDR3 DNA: TGTGCCAGCAGCTTAGCTAGCGGGGGGGGCAATGAGCAGTTCTTC; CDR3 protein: CASSLASGGGNEQFF
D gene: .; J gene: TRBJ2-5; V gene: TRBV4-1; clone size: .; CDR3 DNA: TGCGCCAGCAGCCAAACAGTCCTCCCCGCACTAGAGACCCAGTACTTC; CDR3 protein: CASSQTVLPALETQYF
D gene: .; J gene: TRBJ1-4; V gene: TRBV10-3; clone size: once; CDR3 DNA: TGTGCCATCAGTGAGGCGTCTAAGGAAAAACTGTTTTTT; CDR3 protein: CAISEASKEKLFF
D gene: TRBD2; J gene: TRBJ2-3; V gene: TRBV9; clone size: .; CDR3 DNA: TGTGCCAGCAGTTCCGGGACTAGCGGGAGGACAGATACGCAGTATTTT; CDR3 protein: CASSSGTSGRTDTQYF
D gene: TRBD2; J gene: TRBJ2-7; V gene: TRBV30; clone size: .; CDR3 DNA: TGTGCCTGGAGTGAAGCTAGCGGGAGGAACGAGCAGTACTTC; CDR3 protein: CAWSEASGRNEQYF
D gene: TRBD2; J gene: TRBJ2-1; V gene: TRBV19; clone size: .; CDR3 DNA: TGTGCCAGTAGTATTATTACTAGCGGTTACAATGAGCAGTTCTTC; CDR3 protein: CASSIITSGYNEQFF
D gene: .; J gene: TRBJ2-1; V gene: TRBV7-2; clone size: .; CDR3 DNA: TGTGCCAGCAGCTATAGCTTTAGCCCTCAGGAGCAGTTCTTC; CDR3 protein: CASSYSFSPQEQFF
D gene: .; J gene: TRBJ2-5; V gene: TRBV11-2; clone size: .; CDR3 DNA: TGTGCCAGCAGCCCGACAGGCGTGGGGCAAGAGACCCAGTACTTC; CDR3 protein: CASSPTGVGQETQYF
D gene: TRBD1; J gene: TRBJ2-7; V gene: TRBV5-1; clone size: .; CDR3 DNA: TGCGCCAGCAGCTTGGTATTTGGACAGGATTACTACGAGCAGTACTTC; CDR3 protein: CASSLVFGQDYYEQYF